These T cell receptor beta chains were read from a single sample in a study of OX40 agonist ivuxolimab in advanced cancers. This table comes from immunoSEQ multiplex PCR, and its TCRdb copy is limited to in-frame clones, with some not included. The sample holds approximately 13,000 clones; 75% to 85% are singletons and the top ten take roughly 19%. The sequences come from CD4+ or CD8+ T cells sorted from blood, collected in a trial of the OX40 agonist ivuxolimab. These receptor sequences come from an adult with an advanced solid tumor such as melanoma, head and neck, liver or kidney cancer. CDR3s include the opening cysteine and the closing phenylalanine or tryptophan. Fields, in order: clone size, V gene, J gene, CDR3 length, D gene, CDR3 DNA, CDR3 protein. The D gene is left open where the match is weak. Clone size, where shown, is once, few, many, or a class for clones that have expanded.

NA,TRBV4-2,TRBJ2-3,15,NA,TGTGCCAGCAGCCAAGTTCATAGCTTGACAGATACGCAGTATTTT,CASSQVHSLTDTQYF
NA,TRBV19,TRBJ2-7,15,NA,TGTGCCAGTACCCAAGGGCCTTGGGACTCCTACGAGCAGTACTTC,CASTQGPWDSYEQYF
NA,TRBV11-2,TRBJ1-4,15,NA,TGTGCCAGCAGCCCGACGGGGGCGAGTAATGAAAAACTGTTTTTT,CASSPTGASNEKLFF
NA,TRBV28,TRBJ2-1,13,NA,TGTGCCAGCAGTGAGGACTCAAACAATGAGCAGTTCTTC,CASSEDSNNEQFF
few,TRBV21-1,TRBJ2-1,15,NA,TGTGCCAGCAGCAAAGCGGGACTAGCTGGAAATGAGCAGTTCTTC,CASSKAGLAGNEQFF
NA,TRBV11-2,TRBJ1-1,17,NA,TGTGCCAGCAGCTCCCCCAAAGGCATTTATATGAACACTGAAGCTTTCTTT,CASSSPKGIYMNTEAFF
NA,TRBV9,TRBJ2-7,14,NA,TGTGCCAGCAGCGTGGGGGGGCGTTCCTACGAGCAGTACTTC,CASSVGGRSYEQYF
medium-sized,TRBV6-1,TRBJ2-7,12,NA,TGTGCCAGCAGTCAGACTACCTACGAGCAGTACTTC,CASSQTTYEQYF
NA,TRBV6-5,TRBJ2-1,15,NA,TGTGCCAGCACCCCCGGTACTGGGGGCCACAATGAGCAGTTCTTC,CASTPGTGGHNEQFF
NA,TRBV11-2,TRBJ1-1,14,TRBD1,TGTGCCAGCAGCTCCCAGAACAGGGGTCCTGAAGCTTTCTTT,CASSSQNRGPEAFF
few,TRBV5-4,TRBJ2-7,13,TRBD2,TGTGCCAGCAGCTTTCGGGGAGGGAGGGAGCAGTACTTC,CASSFRGGREQYF
NA,TRBV30,TRBJ2-7,16,NA,TGTGCCTGGAGTCCAGACTGGGATCGCAGCGACTACGAGCAGTACTTC,CAWSPDWDRSDYEQYF
NA,TRBV5-8,TRBJ2-1,15,NA,TGTGCCAGCAGCTTAGCCGGGGGTAGACTAAATGAGCAGTTCTTC,CASSLAGGRLNEQFF
once,TRBV9,TRBJ1-1,13,NA,TGTGCCAGCAGCGTATTCCTGAACACTGAAGCTTTCTTT,CASSVFLNTEAFF
once,TRBV5-5,TRBJ2-5,14,NA,TGTGCCAGCAGCTTGGCCGGACAGATAGAGACCCAGTACTTC,CASSLAGQIETQYF
NA,TRBV7-1,TRBJ1-2,11,NA,TGTGCCAGCAGCGACCGTCGGGGCTACACCTTC,CASSDRRGYTF
few,TRBV5-4,TRBJ2-7,14,NA,TGTGCCAGCAGCTTAGTGGGGGATCTCTACGAGCAGTACTTC,CASSLVGDLYEQYF
NA,TRBV9,TRBJ2-7,15,TRBD2,TGTGCCAGCAGCGTAGCGGGGGGAGGCTCCTACGAGCAGTACTTC,CASSVAGGGSYEQYF
NA,TRBV7-9,TRBJ2-7,15,TRBD1,TGTGCCAGCAGCTTAGGGGACAGTAACTCCTACGAGCAGTACTTC,CASSLGDSNSYEQYF